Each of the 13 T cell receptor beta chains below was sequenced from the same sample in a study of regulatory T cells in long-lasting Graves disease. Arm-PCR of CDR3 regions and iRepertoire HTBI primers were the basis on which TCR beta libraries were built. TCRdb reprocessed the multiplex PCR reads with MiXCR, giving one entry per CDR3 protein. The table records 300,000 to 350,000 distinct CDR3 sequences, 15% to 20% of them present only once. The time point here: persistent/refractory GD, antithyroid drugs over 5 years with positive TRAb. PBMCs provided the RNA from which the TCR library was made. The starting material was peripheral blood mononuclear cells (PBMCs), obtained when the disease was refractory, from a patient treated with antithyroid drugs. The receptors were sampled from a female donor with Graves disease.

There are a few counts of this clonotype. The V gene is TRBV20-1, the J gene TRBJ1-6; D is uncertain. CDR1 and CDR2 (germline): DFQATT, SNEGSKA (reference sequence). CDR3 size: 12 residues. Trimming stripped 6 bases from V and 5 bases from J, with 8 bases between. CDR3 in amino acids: CSAGFNNSPLHF. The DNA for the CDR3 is TGCAGTGCCGGATTCAATAATTCACCCCTCCACTTT.

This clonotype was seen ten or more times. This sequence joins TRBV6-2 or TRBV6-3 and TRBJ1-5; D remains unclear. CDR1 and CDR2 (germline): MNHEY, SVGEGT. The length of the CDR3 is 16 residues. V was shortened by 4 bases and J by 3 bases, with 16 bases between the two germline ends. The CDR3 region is CASSSFWWRDNQPQHF. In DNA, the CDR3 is TGTGCCAGCAGTTCCTTCTGGTGGAGGGACAATCAGCCCCAGCATTTT.

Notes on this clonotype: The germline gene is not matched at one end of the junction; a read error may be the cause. CDR3 nucleotide sequence: TGTGCCGGCAGCTTAGCGCTAGGGCAGCACTACGAGCAGTACTTC. Its translation: CAGSLALGQHYEQYF. The rearrangement uses TRBV7-2 and TRBJ2-7; TRBD2 might be the D (5 bases). Germline V gene sequence: CDR1 SGHTA, CDR2 FQGNSA. The CDR3 covers 15 residues.

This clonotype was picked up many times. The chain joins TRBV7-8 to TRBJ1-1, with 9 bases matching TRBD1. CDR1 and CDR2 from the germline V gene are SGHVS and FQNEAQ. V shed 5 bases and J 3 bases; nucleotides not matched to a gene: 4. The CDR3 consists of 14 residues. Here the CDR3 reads CASSEDRGYTEAFF. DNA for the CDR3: TGTGCCAGCAGCGAAGACAGGGGGTACACTGAAGCTTTCTTT.

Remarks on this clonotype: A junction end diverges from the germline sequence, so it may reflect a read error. CDR3 sequence: CASSQGGGYNSPLHF. In DNA form, the CDR3 reads TGTGCCAGCAGCCAAGGTGGGGGTTATAATTCACCCCTCCACTTT. This chain links TRBV4-1 with TRBJ1-6, with a weak D call TRBD1 (5 bases). The CDR3 is 15 residues long. The germline CDR1 and CDR2 sequences are MGHRA and YSYEKL.

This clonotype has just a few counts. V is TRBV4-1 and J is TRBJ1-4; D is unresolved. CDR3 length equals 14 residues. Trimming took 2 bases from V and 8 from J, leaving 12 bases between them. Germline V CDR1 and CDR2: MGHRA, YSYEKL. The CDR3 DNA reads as TGCGCCAGCAGCCAATCCGATCTGCGGGAAAAACTGTTTTTT. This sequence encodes CASSQSDLREKLFF.

In DNA form, the CDR3 reads TGTGCCAGCAGCTTAGTCGCGGAGTATGGCTACACCTTC. This codes for CASSLVAEYGYTF. The chain uses TRBV7-9 and TRBJ1-2; D unclear. CDR1 is SEHNR, CDR2 FQNEAQ, per germline (reference sequence). The CDR3 is 13 residues long. Between the trimmed V and J ends, which lost 1 base and 5 bases, there was a span of 8 bases.

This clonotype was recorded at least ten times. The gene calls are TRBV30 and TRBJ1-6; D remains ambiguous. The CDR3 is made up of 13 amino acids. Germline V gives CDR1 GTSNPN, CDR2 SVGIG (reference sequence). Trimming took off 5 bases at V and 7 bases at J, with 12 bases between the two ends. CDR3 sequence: CAWQGPQNSPLHF. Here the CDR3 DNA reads TGTGCCTGGCAAGGACCACAAAATTCACCCCTCCACTTT.

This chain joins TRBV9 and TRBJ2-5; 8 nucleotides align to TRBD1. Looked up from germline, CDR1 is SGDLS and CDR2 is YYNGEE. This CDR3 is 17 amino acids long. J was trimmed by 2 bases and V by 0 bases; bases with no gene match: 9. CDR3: CASSVASGQAPQETQYF. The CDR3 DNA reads TGTGCCAGCAGCGTAGCTTCGGGACAGGCACCTCAAGAGACCCAGTACTTC.

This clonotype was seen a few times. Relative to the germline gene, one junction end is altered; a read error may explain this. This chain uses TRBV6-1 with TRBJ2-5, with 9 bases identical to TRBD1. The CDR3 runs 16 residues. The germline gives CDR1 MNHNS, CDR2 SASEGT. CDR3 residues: CASISLQGAFREAQYF. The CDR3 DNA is TGTGCCAGCATTAGCTTACAGGGGGCGTTCCGAGAGGCCCAGTACTTC.

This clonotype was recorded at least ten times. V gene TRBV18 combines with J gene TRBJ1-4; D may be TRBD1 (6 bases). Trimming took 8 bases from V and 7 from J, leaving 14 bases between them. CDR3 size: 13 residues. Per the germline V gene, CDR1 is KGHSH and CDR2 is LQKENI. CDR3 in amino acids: CASSLSRGEKLFF. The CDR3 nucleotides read TGTGCCAGCAGCTTAAGCAGGGGTGAAAAACTGTTTTTT.

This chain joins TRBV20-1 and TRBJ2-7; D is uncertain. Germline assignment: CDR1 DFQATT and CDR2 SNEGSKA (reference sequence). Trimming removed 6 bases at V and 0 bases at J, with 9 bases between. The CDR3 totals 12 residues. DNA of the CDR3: TGCAGTGCAGGCTCGAGCTCCTACGAGCAGTACTTC. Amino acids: CSAGSSSYEQYF.

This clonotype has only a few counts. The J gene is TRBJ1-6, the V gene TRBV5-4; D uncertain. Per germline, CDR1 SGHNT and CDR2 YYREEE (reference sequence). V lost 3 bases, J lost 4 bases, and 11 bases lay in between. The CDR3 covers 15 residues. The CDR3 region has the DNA TGTGCCAGCAGCTGGAATTCAGATTATAATTCACCCCTCCACTTT. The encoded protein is CASSWNSDYNSPLHF.